This T cell receptor beta chain came from a study of technical replicates of blood from a handful of donors. From germline, CDR1 is SGHNT and CDR2 YENEEA. The CDR3 is 15 amino acids. The V gene end was trimmed by 1 base and the J gene end by 7 bases; junction bases not matched to a gene: 3. Only in-frame clones appear in the TCRdb table, and some are missing; sequencing was by immunoSEQ multiplex PCR. The sample consists of fewer than 80,000 clones, over 85% of them appearing once. V usage is TRBV11-3 and J usage is TRBJ2-1; 11 positions match TRBD2. The TCR was taken from a human donor in good health. Some clones in this sample may be carry-over from other donors' samples. The specimen sequenced was PBMCs. CDR3 protein: CASSLGSSGRNEQFF. CDR3 bases: TGTGCCAGCAGCTTAGGGTCTAGCGGGAGGAATGAGCAGTTCTTC.